Detailed here is one TCR beta chain. Antigen unknown. J was trimmed by 2 bases and V by 4 bases; bases with no gene match: 2. This CDR3 is built from 15 residues. CDR1 and CDR2 from the germline V gene are MGHRA and YSYEKL. This entry comes from a study of cytomegalovirus exposure and HLA in healthy donors. Background on the study: The platform used for the 95 to 150 validation repertoires matched that of the roughly 630 first-cohort repertoires, a later analysis reported.

General observations from the study: Cytomegalovirus-associated TCR beta chains were listed, numbering approximately 150.

This table comes from immunoSEQ multiplex PCR, and its TCRdb copy is limited to in-frame clones, with some not included. The sample has approximately 220,000 clones, over 70% seen once; the top ten hold around 15%. The specimen was PBMCs. The rearrangement uses TRBV4-1 and TRBJ2-7, with 13 nucleotides matching TRBD2. This receptor was obtained from a woman aged 25 to 39 in good health and CMV-seropositive. CDR3: CASSLGTSGAYEQYF. CDR3 nucleotide sequence: TGCGCCAGCAGCCTCGGGACTAGCGGGGCCTACGAGCAGTACTTC.